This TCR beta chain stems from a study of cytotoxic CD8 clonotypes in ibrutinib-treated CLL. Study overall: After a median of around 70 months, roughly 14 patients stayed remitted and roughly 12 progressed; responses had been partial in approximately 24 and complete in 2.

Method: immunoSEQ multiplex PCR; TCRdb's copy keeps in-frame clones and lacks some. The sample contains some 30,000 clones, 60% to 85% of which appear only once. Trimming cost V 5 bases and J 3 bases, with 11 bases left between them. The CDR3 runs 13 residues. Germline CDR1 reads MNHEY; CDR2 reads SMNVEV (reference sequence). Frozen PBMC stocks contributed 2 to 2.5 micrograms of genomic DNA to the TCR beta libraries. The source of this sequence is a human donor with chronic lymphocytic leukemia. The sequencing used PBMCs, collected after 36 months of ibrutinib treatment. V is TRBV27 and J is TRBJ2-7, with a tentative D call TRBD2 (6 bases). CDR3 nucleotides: TGTGCCAGCAGTCTCCGACTAGTCTACGAGCAGTACTTC. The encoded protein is CASSLRLVYEQYF.